This TCR beta chain came from a study of T-cell reconstitution after alpha-beta-depleted transplantation in children. Germline V gene data show CDR1 as SGHTA and CDR2 as FQGNSA. V lost 5 bases and J lost 4, with 15 bases in between. The CDR3 loop spans 15 amino acids. The authors prepared the TCRbeta library with unique molecular identifiers. From the PCR reads, TCRdb called clonotypes with MiXCR, one entry per CDR3 protein. The data show some 95,000 distinct CDR3 sequences, roughly a quarter seen once. The sample consisted of PBMCs, taken before TCRalphabeta/CD19-depleted stem cell transplant. The clonotype was recovered from a boy aged 2 to 9 with acute lymphoblastic leukemia, due to receive a stem cell transplant. V usage is TRBV7-2 and J usage is TRBJ2-1; a weak D match, TRBD2 (6 bases). The CDR3 reads CASSTVEGTYNEQFF. CDR3 coding DNA: TGTGCCAGCAGCACTGTTGAGGGGACTTACAATGAGCAGTTCTTC.